This T cell receptor beta chain was recovered during a study of T cell responses to AZD1222 COVID-19 vaccine. Only in-frame clones appear in the TCRdb table, and some are missing; sequencing was by immunoSEQ multiplex PCR. This sample has around 99,000 clones, with roughly 90% found just once. CDR3 size: 20 residues. This clone occurred once. Antigen specificity is unknown. Study-level results: Spike-specific TCR breadth and depth both grew after two AZD1222 doses. Along spike, vaccine-associated CD4 TCRs were found throughout, with dominance at 160-218 and 743-854. Nearly half of unique spike-specific TCRs reportedly avoided B.1.351 and B.1.1.7 mutated regions.

This chain joins TRBV12-2 and TRBJ1-6. TRBV12-2 is designated a pseudogene. Here the sequenced sample was peripheral blood, taken on day 0 of AZD1222 vaccination. The sequence was collected from an adult in good health. The CDR3 region is CASRLRGVPGKRLSNSPLHF. The CDR3 DNA sequence: TGTGCAAGTCGCTTAAGGGGGGTGCCGGGCAAACGGTTATCTAATTCACCCCTCCACTTT.